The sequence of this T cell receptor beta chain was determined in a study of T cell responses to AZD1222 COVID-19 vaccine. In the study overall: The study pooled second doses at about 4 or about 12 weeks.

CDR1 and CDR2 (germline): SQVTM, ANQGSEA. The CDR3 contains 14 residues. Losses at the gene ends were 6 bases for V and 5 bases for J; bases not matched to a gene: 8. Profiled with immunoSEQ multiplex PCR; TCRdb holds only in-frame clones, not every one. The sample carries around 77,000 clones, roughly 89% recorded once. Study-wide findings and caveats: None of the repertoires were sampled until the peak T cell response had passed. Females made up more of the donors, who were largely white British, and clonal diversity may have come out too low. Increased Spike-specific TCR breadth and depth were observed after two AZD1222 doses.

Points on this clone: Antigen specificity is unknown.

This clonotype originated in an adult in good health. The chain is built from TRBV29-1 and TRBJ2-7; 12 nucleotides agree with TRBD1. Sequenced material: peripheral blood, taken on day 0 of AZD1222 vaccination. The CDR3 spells CSVKPGQGAHEQYF. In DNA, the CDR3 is TGCAGCGTCAAACCGGGACAGGGGGCTCACGAGCAGTACTTC.